This paragraph reports one T cell receptor beta chain. The V gene's germline CDR1 is SGHRS and CDR2 YFSETQ. V shed 7 bases and J shed 4 bases, with 23 bases lying between them. There are 16 residues in the CDR3. This sample stems from a study of blood T cell repertoires in COVID-19. Profiled with immunoSEQ multiplex PCR; TCRdb holds only in-frame clones, not every one. The data hold more than 35,000 clones, with less than 90% observed a single time. Material: peripheral blood. The TCR comes from a man in his 70s with acute or convalescent COVID-19. The gene calls are TRBV5-1 and TRBJ1-2; D perhaps matches TRBD1 (5 bases). CDR3 DNA sequence: TGCGCCAGCGCAAACCCCGCGGGGCGAGGTAGCTATGGCTACACCTTC. Translating it yields CASANPAGRGSYGYTF.